These T cell receptor beta chains were read from a single sample in a study of OX40 agonist ivuxolimab in advanced cancers. TCRdb's table, derived via immunoSEQ multiplex PCR, lists solely in-frame clones and lacks some. The table lists more than 65,000 clones, approximately 94% of them singletons. The sample here was CD4+ or CD8+ T cells sorted from blood, taken in a trial of the OX40 agonist ivuxolimab. The receptors were gathered from an adult with an advanced solid tumor such as melanoma, head and neck, liver or kidney cancer. Each CDR3 is given with its conserved first and last residue. D genes are given only for firm matches. Some rows mark clone size as missing; the rest say once, few, many or name a class of expanded clone.

v_gene,abundance,j_gene,d_gene,len,CDR3aa,CDR3nt
TRBV10-1,.,TRBJ2-1,.,16,CASSEDGVIRESEQFF,TGCGCCAGCAGTGAGGACGGCGTCATCAGGGAAAGTGAGCAGTTCTTC
TRBV7-9,.,TRBJ1-6,.,12,CASSLWGAPLHF,TGTGCCAGCAGCTTATGGGGAGCACCCCTCCACTTT
TRBV10-3,.,TRBJ2-7,.,12,CAITNNPYEQYF,TGTGCCATCACTAACAACCCCTACGAGCAGTACTTC
TRBV19,.,TRBJ1-2,.,16,CASSPLRDTIHYGYTF,TGTGCCAGTAGCCCGCTCCGGGACACTATTCACTATGGCTACACCTTC
TRBV11-3,.,TRBJ2-1,.,13,CASSMYSGYEQFF,TGTGCCAGCAGCATGTACAGTGGTTATGAGCAGTTCTTC
TRBV28,.,TRBJ1-6,.,14,CASAPDRVNSPLHF,TGTGCCAGCGCCCCTGACAGAGTTAATTCACCCCTCCACTTT
TRBV4-1,once,TRBJ2-7,.,14,CASSPQGASYEQYF,TGCGCCAGCAGCCCGCAAGGGGCCTCTTACGAGCAGTACTTC
TRBV4-3,once,TRBJ2-7,TRBD1,16,CASSQDPGGSSYEQYF,TGCGCCAGCAGCCAAGATCCAGGGGGTAGCTCCTACGAGCAGTACTTC
TRBV6-1,.,TRBJ1-2,TRBD1,14,CASSVTTGMSGYTF,TGTGCCAGCAGTGTCACGACAGGGATGAGTGGCTACACCTTC
TRBV7-8,.,TRBJ1-4,.,14,CASSLAGVSEKLFF,TGTGCCAGCAGCTTAGCGGGGGTTTCAGAAAAACTGTTTTTT
TRBV7-2,.,TRBJ1-1,.,14,CASSLLGGGAEAFF,TGTGCCAGCAGCTTATTGGGCGGTGGTGCTGAAGCTTTCTTT
TRBV12-5,.,TRBJ2-2,TRBD1,16,CASGPLTGRWTGELFF,TGTGCTAGTGGCCCCCTGACAGGGCGGTGGACCGGGGAGCTGTTTTTT
TRBV5-8,.,TRBJ2-1,.,13,CASSWGRLNEQFF,TGTGCCAGCAGCTGGGGACGTCTCAATGAGCAGTTCTTC
TRBV6-6,.,TRBJ1-1,.,12,CASSSVNTEAFF,TGTGCCAGCAGTTCAGTTAACACTGAAGCTTTCTTT
TRBV7-3,once,TRBJ2-5,TRBD2,14,CASSELAGQETQYF,TGTGCCAGCAGCGAACTAGCGGGACAAGAGACCCAGTACTTC
TRBV7-2,.,TRBJ2-7,.,13,CASSRTDPGEQYF,TGTGCCAGCAGCCGGACAGACCCCGGGGAGCAGTACTTC
TRBV7-9,.,TRBJ2-7,.,11,CASSLSYEQYF,TGTGCCAGCAGCCTCTCCTACGAGCAGTACTTC
TRBV5-8,.,TRBJ1-1,TRBD1,14,CAAGGGTANTEAFF,TGTGCCGCAGGGGGGGGTACAGCGAACACTGAAGCTTTCTTT
TRBV28,.,TRBJ2-2,.,12,CASSLKTGELFF,TGTGCCAGCAGCTTAAAGACCGGGGAGCTGTTTTTT
TRBV28,.,TRBJ2-2,.,14,CASSLSGLGGELFF,TGTGCCAGCAGTTTGAGTGGGCTAGGCGGGGAGCTGTTTTTT
TRBV28,once,TRBJ1-4,.,14,CASSLSQGLEKLFF,TGTGCCAGCAGTTTATCCCAGGGTCTTGAAAAACTGTTTTTT
TRBV6-5,.,TRBJ2-5,TRBD1,15,CASSYRQGTQETQYF,TGTGCCAGCAGTTACCGACAGGGGACCCAAGAGACCCAGTACTTC
TRBV4-3,.,TRBJ1-2,.,15,CASSQDGGPNYGYTF,TGCGCCAGCAGCCAAGATGGGGGGCCTAACTATGGCTACACCTTC
TRBV9,.,TRBJ1-4,.,14,CASSVYREGEKLFF,TGTGCCAGCAGCGTTTACAGGGAGGGTGAAAAACTGTTTTTT
TRBV28,.,TRBJ2-7,.,10,CATGGYEQYF,TGTGCCACCGGTGGGTACGAGCAGTACTTC
TRBV28,once,TRBJ2-1,.,14,CASSFGGPYNEQFF,TGTGCCAGCAGTTTCGGGGGGCCCTACAATGAGCAGTTCTTC
TRBV5-1,.,TRBJ2-7,.,15,CASSLVAGGTYEQYF,TGCGCCAGCAGCTTGGTGGCAGGGGGGACCTACGAGCAGTACTTC
TRBV27,.,TRBJ1-1,.,14,CASSESGMNTEAFF,TGTGCCAGCAGTGAATCTGGCATGAACACTGAAGCTTTCTTT
TRBV4-1,.,TRBJ2-7,.,18,CASSQARPGVGLYYEQYF,TGCGCCAGCAGCCAAGCAAGACCCGGCGTGGGGTTGTACTACGAGCAGTACTTC
TRBV12-5,.,TRBJ2-1,TRBD1,16,CASGFRGQESGNEQFF,TGTGCTAGTGGTTTCCGGGGACAGGAGTCCGGGAATGAGCAGTTCTTC
TRBV2,.,TRBJ1-1,TRBD1,15,CASSIKGAMNTEAFF,TGTGCCAGCAGTATAAAGGGGGCGATGAACACTGAAGCTTTCTTT
TRBV5-1,.,TRBJ1-2,.,14,CASSPEDSNYGYTF,TGCGCCAGCAGCCCTGAAGACAGCAACTATGGCTACACCTTC
TRBV5-1,.,TRBJ2-1,.,15,CASNPITGSYNEQFF,TGCGCCAGCAACCCTATTACCGGCTCCTACAATGAGCAGTTCTTC
TRBV30,.,TRBJ2-1,TRBD2,13,CAWSVASGNGQFF,TGTGCCTGGAGTGTCGCTAGCGGGAATGGGCAGTTCTTC
TRBV6-6,few,TRBJ2-1,TRBD1,15,CASSYEDRAYNEQFF,TGTGCCAGCAGTTACGAGGACAGGGCCTACAATGAGCAGTTCTTC
TRBV11-2,.,TRBJ2-3,.,11,CASSLGANRYF,TGTGCCAGCAGCTTAGGCGCGAATCGGTATTTT
TRBV27,.,TRBJ2-7,TRBD2,14,CASGAGTKSYEQYF,TGTGCCAGCGGCGCCGGGACTAAATCCTACGAGCAGTACTTC
TRBV9,.,TRBJ2-2,.,16,CASSVDGGFNTGELFF,TGTGCCAGCAGCGTAGACGGGGGATTTAACACCGGGGAGCTGTTTTTT
TRBV27,.,TRBJ2-1,TRBD2,12,CASSLSGGEQFF,TGTGCCAGCAGTTTATCCGGGGGGGAGCAGTTCTTC
TRBV6-6,.,TRBJ2-1,TRBD2,15,CASSLTSGGRNEQFF,TGTGCCAGCAGTTTAACTAGCGGGGGGAGAAATGAGCAGTTCTTC
TRBV19,.,TRBJ1-1,.,13,CASSIGQNTEAFF,TGTGCCAGTAGTATAGGCCAGAACACTGAAGCTTTCTTT